This T cell receptor beta chain is from a study of blood T cell repertoires in COVID-19. Study at large: Both acute and convalescent COVID-19 samples were obtained from the United States, Italy and Spain. T cells, B-cell-depleted T cells, or PBMCs provided the cDNA or gDNA that served as material.

V lost 6 bases, J lost 1 base, and 15 bases stayed unmatched. The CDR3 spans 19 residues. The germline V gene encodes CDR1 MDHEN and CDR2 SYDVKM. Authors' processing steps: Amplification of reference gene primers was used by the study to estimate nucleated cell counts. Clones were read by immunoSEQ multiplex PCR, and TCRdb kept only the in-frame ones, dropping some. V and J calls and clone size are copied from that table; D and trimming were computed from the DNA. The sample comprises about 280,000 clones, 85% of which are singletons, and 5.1% rests with the top ten. This clone appeared a single time.

This clonotype was obtained from a man over 45 with active or convalescent COVID-19. V usage is TRBV28 and J usage is TRBJ2-1; 10 bases are shared with TRBD1. Sequencing was carried out using peripheral blood. CDR3 amino acids: CASRPPGQGMIGSYNEQFF. For the CDR3, the DNA is TGTGCCAGCAGACCACCGGGACAGGGGATGATTGGGTCCTACAATGAGCAGTTCTTC.